This record concerns one TCR beta chain sequence. Primers: 60 Vbeta forward and 13 Jbeta reverse. Only in-frame clones appear in the TCRdb table, and some are missing; sequencing was by immunoSEQ multiplex PCR. The sample lists approximately 170,000 clones, around 68% seen once, with around 3% in the top ten. The germline V gene has CDR1 KGHSH and CDR2 LQKENI. The CDR3 has 14 residues. V gave up 3 bases and J gave up 3 bases, with 12 bases separating them. This sample is part of a study of cytomegalovirus exposure and HLA in healthy donors. V is TRBV18 and J is TRBJ2-7; a weak D match, TRBD1 (6 bases). The source material was PBMCs. This receptor was taken from a woman aged 40-49 years in good health and CMV-seropositive. For the CDR3, the DNA is TGTGCCAGCTCACCCCGACAGGATCACTACGAGCAGTACTTC. Encoded protein: CASSPRQDHYEQYF.